These 28 T cell receptor beta chains were sequenced from one sample in a study of T cell responses to AZD1222 COVID-19 vaccine. Some clones are missing from TCRdb's copy, which holds only in-frame ones; the method was immunoSEQ multiplex PCR. The profile covers tens of thousands of clones, with approximately 88% appearing a single time and about 20% taken by the ten largest. The material was peripheral blood, obtained on day 0 of AZD1222 vaccination. The origin of the receptors is an adult in good health.

In this sample, this clone turned up a few times. V usage is TRBV6-1 and J usage is TRBJ1-1, with D unclear. CDR1 and CDR2 from the germline V gene are MNHNS and SASEGT. This CDR3 contains 13 residues. Trimming shortened V by 0 bases and J by 2 bases, and 4 bases separated the two germline ends. CDR3 bases: TGTGCCAGCAGTGAAGCTGAAAACACTGAAGCTTTCTTT. Translated: CASSEAENTEAFF.

V and J are TRBV11-2 and TRBJ2-3; 16 bases align to TRBD2. The V gene end was trimmed by 6 bases and the J gene end by 0 bases; junction bases not matched to a gene: 3. The CDR3 sequence is 17 residues long. Germline CDR1 and CDR2: SGHAT and FQNNGV. DNA for the CDR3: TGTGCCAGCAGTTGGGGACTAGCGGGAGGGAGCACAGATACGCAGTATTTT. This sequence encodes CASSWGLAGGSTDTQYF.

This clone appeared a single time. The chain recombines TRBV27 with TRBJ2-3, with 8 bases aligning to TRBD2. This CDR3 region has 15 residues. Germline assignment: CDR1 MNHEY and CDR2 SMNVEV (reference sequence). J was trimmed by 3 bases and V by 8 bases; bases with no gene match: 10. CDR3: CASLGSSGVTDTQYF. CDR3 coding DNA: TGTGCCAGCCTGGGGAGTAGCGGGGTGACAGATACGCAGTATTTT.

V and J are TRBV28 and TRBJ2-7; D may be TRBD1 (6 bases). This CDR3 spans 15 amino acids. From germline, CDR1 is MDHEN and CDR2 SYDVKM. Trimming pared 6 bases from V and 5 bases from J, leaving 20 bases between. In DNA form, the CDR3 reads TGTGCCAGCAGGGGAGACAGGTCCAGGAGGAACGAGCAGTACTTC. Protein: CASRGDRSRRNEQYF.

V usage is TRBV7-9 and J usage is TRBJ2-7, with D perhaps being TRBD1 or TRBD2 (5 bases each). CDR3 length equals 15 residues. CDR1 is SEHNR, CDR2 FQNEAQ, per germline (reference sequence). V shed 5 bases and J shed 0 bases, with 14 bases lying between them. As DNA, the CDR3 is TGTGCCAGCAGCGATCGGGACGGAAGCTCCTACGAGCAGTACTTC. Protein: CASSDRDGSSYEQYF.

V usage is TRBV5-4 and J usage is TRBJ1-2, with 8 bases matching TRBD1. Germline lookup yields CDR1 SGHNT and CDR2 YYREEE (reference sequence). The CDR3 is 16 amino acids. V lost 1 base to trimming and J lost 1 base; unmatched junction nucleotides: 6. The CDR3, as DNA: TGTGCCAGCAGCTTGCCAGGGGGCCCGCTTAACTATGGCTACACCTTC. Residues: CASSLPGGPLNYGYTF.

The rearrangement uses TRBV24-1 and TRBJ2-5; 7 bases fit TRBD2. This CDR3 has 16 residues. The trim removed 3 bases at V and 0 bases at J, leaving 6 bases unmatched. Germline V gene sequence: CDR1 KGHDR, CDR2 SFDVKD. As DNA, the CDR3 is TGTGCCACCAGTGATCCTAGCGGATCGTACCAAGAGACCCAGTACTTC. Translated, it gives CATSDPSGSYQETQYF.

The CDR3 DNA sequence: TGTGCCAGCAGCCATTTCTACGAGCAGTACTTC. This encodes CASSHFYEQYF. The genes are TRBV11-1 and TRBJ2-7; no reliable D call. V dropped 5 bases and J dropped 3 bases, with 5 bases sitting between them. This CDR3 comprises 11 residues. Germline V gene lookup returns CDR1 SGHAT and CDR2 FQDESV (reference sequence).

This clone was counted only a few times. The chain uses TRBV9 and TRBJ2-2; 8 bases are shared with TRBD2. V trimming: 6 bases; J trimming: 6 bases; junction bases outside the gene matches: 10. CDR3 size: 15 residues. Per germline, CDR1 SGDLS and CDR2 YYNGEE. The CDR3 coding sequence is TGTGCCAGCACCCAAGGGATAGCGGGGTCCGGGGAGCTGTTTTTT. Translation gives CASTQGIAGSGELFF.

V gene TRBV6-5 combines with J gene TRBJ1-5; unclear D gene. V was clipped by 7 bases and J by 1 base, with 8 bases between them. Germline CDR1 reads MNHEY; CDR2 reads SVGAGI. This CDR3 is 13 amino acids long. The DNA of the CDR3 is TGTGCCAGCACTAGAGGGAGCAATCAGCCCCAGCATTTT. This gives the protein CASTRGSNQPQHF.

V and J are TRBV5-4 and TRBJ1-5; 8 bases align to TRBD1. CDR3 length: 14 residues. Germline V gene lookup returns CDR1 SGHNT and CDR2 YYREEE (reference sequence). J was trimmed by 7 bases and V by 4 bases; bases with no gene match: 7. CDR3 coding DNA: TGTGCCAGCAGCCCCGACAGGGGAGACCAGCCCCAGCATTTT. Translated: CASSPDRGDQPQHF.

V is TRBV7-3 and J is TRBJ2-7; 9 positions agree with TRBD2. J gave up 3 bases and V 0 bases, and 3 bases lay outside the gene matches. Per germline, CDR1 SGHTA and CDR2 FQGTGA. The length of the CDR3 is 15 residues. CDR3 in amino acids: CASSLTAGGYYEQYF. The CDR3 DNA reads as TGTGCCAGCAGCTTAACAGCGGGAGGTTACTACGAGCAGTACTTC.

Only one count was recorded for this clone. The chain carries TRBV7-2 and TRBJ2-2, with TRBD1 matching over 8 bases. The CDR3 has 16 residues. V gave up 5 bases and J gave up 2 bases; unmatched junction bases: 7. Germline V gives CDR1 SGHTA, CDR2 FQGNSA. The CDR3: CASSRRQGLNTGELFF. DNA of the CDR3: TGTGCCAGCAGCCGTAGACAGGGGTTAAACACCGGGGAGCTGTTTTTT.

V is TRBV19 and J is TRBJ1-6; no clear D. The germline V and J ends were trimmed by 6 bases and 0 bases, with 12 bases remaining between them. CDR1 and CDR2 (germline): LNHDA, SQIVND (reference sequence). This CDR3 is built from 16 residues. The CDR3 DNA reads as TGTGCCAGTAGGACCACTCAAGGCTCCTATAATTCACCCCTCCACTTT. It specifies CASRTTQGSYNSPLHF.

This chain connects TRBV6-5 to TRBJ2-1; 9 nucleotides align to TRBD2. The V gene end was trimmed by 1 base and the J gene end by 9 bases; junction bases not matched to a gene: 4. The CDR3 runs to 14 residues. Germline V gene sequence: CDR1 MNHEY, CDR2 SVGAGI. CDR3: CASSYYEAGGEQFF. As DNA, the CDR3 is TGTGCCAGCAGTTACTACGAAGCGGGAGGTGAGCAGTTCTTC.

This sequence joins TRBV5-1 and TRBJ1-4; D is unresolved. Trimming shortened V by 0 bases and J by 4 bases, and 16 bases separated the two germline ends. Per germline, CDR1 SGHRS and CDR2 YFSETQ. The CDR3 runs to 17 residues. The CDR3 DNA follows: TGCGCCAGCAGCTTGGAGCCTACAGTGGTCCTTAATGAAAAACTGTTTTTT. Protein product: CASSLEPTVVLNEKLFF.

The chain is built from TRBV14 and TRBJ2-1, with D hard to call. CDR1 and CDR2 from the germline V gene are SGHDN and FVKESK. The CDR3 consists of 13 residues. V shed 0 bases and J shed 5 bases, with 5 bases lying between them. The CDR3 loop is CASSQERHNEQFF. Here the CDR3 DNA reads TGTGCCAGCAGCCAAGAAAGGCACAATGAGCAGTTCTTC.

This chain uses TRBV28 with TRBJ1-6; perhaps TRBD1 as D (6 bases). There are 15 residues in the CDR3. Per the germline V gene, CDR1 is MDHEN and CDR2 is SYDVKM. V gave up 6 bases and J gave up 9 bases, with 18 bases separating them. The CDR3 loop is CASSPVPGAGSPLHF. The CDR3 coding sequence is TGTGCCAGCAGCCCTGTCCCAGGGGCAGGTTCACCCCTCCACTTT.

The gene calls are TRBV5-4 and TRBJ1-1; D unresolved. Trimming cost V 4 bases and J 0 bases, with 10 bases left between them. Germline V gene sequence: CDR1 SGHNT, CDR2 YYREEE (reference sequence). CDR3 length: 14 residues. CDR3 sequence (DNA): TGTGCCAGCAGCGCTTCGGGGTTGAACACTGAAGCTTTCTTT. This translates into CASSASGLNTEAFF.

This chain uses TRBV14 with TRBJ1-1; the D gene is possibly TRBD1 (5 bases). This CDR3 is 15 amino acids long. V dropped 3 bases and J dropped 8 bases, with 19 bases sitting between them. Germline CDR1 reads SGHDN; CDR2 reads FVKESK. The CDR3 is CASSHPPAGTGEAFF. The CDR3 DNA sequence: TGTGCCAGCAGCCATCCCCCCGCGGGAACAGGAGAAGCTTTCTTT.

CDR3 coding DNA: TGTGCCAGCAGCCCTTACAGAACTTACAATGAGCAGTTCTTC. It is translated as CASSPYRTYNEQFF. This chain connects TRBV7-3 to TRBJ2-1, with no clear D. The CDR3 has 14 amino acids. Germline V gene sequence: CDR1 SGHTA, CDR2 FQGTGA. The ends were cut back, 5 bases at V and 4 bases at J, with 12 bases in the middle.

The chain employs TRBV3-1 (or the pseudogene TRBV3-2) and TRBJ2-2; 10 nucleotides align to TRBD1. Germline CDR1 LGHDT, CDR2 YNNKEL (reference sequence). The CDR3 has 15 residues. With 8 bases clipped from V and 5 bases from J, the junction kept 8 bases outside the gene matches. CDR3 coding DNA: TGTGCCAGCCTCGGCCGGGACAGGGGTACCGGGGAGCTGTTTTTT. This encodes CASLGRDRGTGELFF.

The chain's CDR3 is CASSLTSGPTDEQFF. The DNA for the CDR3 is TGTGCCAGCAGCTTAACTAGCGGGCCTACGGATGAGCAGTTCTTC. The rearrangement joins TRBV7-3 to TRBJ2-1; TRBD2 matches at 7 bases. Germline V CDR1 and CDR2: SGHTA, FQGTGA. The CDR3 spans 15 residues. Germline trimming cut 0 bases from V and 8 bases from J; bases unmatched to any gene: 7.

This chain uses TRBV2 with TRBJ2-7; D is undetermined. Looked up from germline, CDR1 is SNHLY and CDR2 is FYNNEI. The CDR3 sequence is 14 residues long. Trimming removed 5 bases at V and 7 bases at J, with 18 bases between. Written as DNA, the CDR3 is TGTGCCAGCAGTACGGGCCCGCAGGATTGGGAGCAGTACTTC. This codes for CASSTGPQDWEQYF.

The chain is built from TRBV4-2 and TRBJ1-3; 7 bases align to TRBD1. The CDR3 spans 18 residues. The germline V gene has CDR1 LGHNA and CDR2 YNFKEQ. V lost 0 bases, J lost 0 bases, and 8 bases stayed unmatched. DNA of the CDR3: TGTGCCAGCAGCCAAGATGCGACAGGGCATATCTCTGGAAACACCATATATTTT. Encoded protein: CASSQDATGHISGNTIYF.

The chain uses TRBV7-3 and TRBJ2-5; D perhaps matches TRBD2 (6 bases). Trimming stripped 5 bases from V and 0 bases from J, with 16 bases between. Germline V gene data show CDR1 as SGHTA and CDR2 as FQGTGA. CDR3 size: 16 residues. CDR3 DNA sequence: TGTGCCAGCAGCGCCATTAGCGGCTCCGACCAAGAGACCCAGTACTTC. It encodes CASSAISGSDQETQYF.

This chain joins TRBV21-1 and TRBJ1-4; the D call in the table, TRBD1, was not verified against the DNA. TRBV21-1 is given as a pseudogene. The CDR3 covers 18 residues. The CDR3 DNA follows: TGTGCCAGCAGCGGAACGTTGACAGGGGGTATCACTAATGAAAAACTGTTTTTT. Translation gives CASSGTLTGGITNEKLFF.

The CDR3 here is CASSLQVRQPQHF. The CDR3 bases are TGTGCCAGCAGTTTACAGGTCCGGCAGCCCCAGCATTTT. The rearrangement joins TRBV12-3 or TRBV12-4 to TRBJ1-5; no clear D gene. This CDR3 has 13 amino acids. Trimming removed 2 bases at V and 7 bases at J, with 9 bases between.